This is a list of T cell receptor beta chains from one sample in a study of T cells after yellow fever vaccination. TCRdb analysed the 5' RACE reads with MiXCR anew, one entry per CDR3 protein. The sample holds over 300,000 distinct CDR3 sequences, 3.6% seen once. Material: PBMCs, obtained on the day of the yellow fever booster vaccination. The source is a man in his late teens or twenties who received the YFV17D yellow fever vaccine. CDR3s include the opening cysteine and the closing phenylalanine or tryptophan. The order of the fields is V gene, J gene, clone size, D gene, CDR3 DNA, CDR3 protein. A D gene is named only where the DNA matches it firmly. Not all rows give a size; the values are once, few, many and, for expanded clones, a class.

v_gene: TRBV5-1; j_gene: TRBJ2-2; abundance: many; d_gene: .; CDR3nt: TGCGCCAGCAGCTTGTCGGGGAACACCGGGGAGCTGTTTTTT; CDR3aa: CASSLSGNTGELFF
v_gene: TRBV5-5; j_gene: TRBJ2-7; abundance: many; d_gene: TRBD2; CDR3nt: TGTGCCAGCAGCCCGGGGGGATCCGTTATTTTTGGGGAGCAGTACTTC; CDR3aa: CASSPGGSVIFGEQYF
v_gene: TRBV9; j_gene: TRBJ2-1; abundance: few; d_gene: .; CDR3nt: TGTGCCAGCAGCGTAGAAGCGACATATGGCTACAATGAGCAGTTCTTC; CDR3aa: CASSVEATYGYNEQFF
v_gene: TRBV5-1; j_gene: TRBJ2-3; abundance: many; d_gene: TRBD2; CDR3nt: TGCGCCAGCAGCTTGAAGGCGGGGGGATACGATACGCAGTATTTT; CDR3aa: CASSLKAGGYDTQYF
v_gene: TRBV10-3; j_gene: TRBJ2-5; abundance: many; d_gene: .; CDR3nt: TGTGCCATCAGTGAATCGGCAGTAGAGACCCAGTACTTC; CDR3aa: CAISESAVETQYF
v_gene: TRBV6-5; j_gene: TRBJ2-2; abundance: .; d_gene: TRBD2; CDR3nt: TGTGCCAGCAGCTCATGGGGACTAGCGGGGGGACACACCGGGGAGCTGTTTTTT; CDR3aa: CASSSWGLAGGHTGELFF
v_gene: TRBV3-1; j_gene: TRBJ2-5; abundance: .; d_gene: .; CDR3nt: TGTGCCAGCAGCCAAGACAACGGGGGCCAAGAGACCCAGTACTTC; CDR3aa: CASSQDNGGQETQYF
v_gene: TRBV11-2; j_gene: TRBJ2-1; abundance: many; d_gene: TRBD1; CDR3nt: TGTGCCAGCAGCGGGGACAGGGTTTACAATGAGCAGTTCTTC; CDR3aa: CASSGDRVYNEQFF
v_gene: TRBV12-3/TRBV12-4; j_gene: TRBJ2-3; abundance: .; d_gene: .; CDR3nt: TGTGCCAGCAGTTTAACCGGGTTCTCAGATACGCAGTATTTT; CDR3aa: CASSLTGFSDTQYF
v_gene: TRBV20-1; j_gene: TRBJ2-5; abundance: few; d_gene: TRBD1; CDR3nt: TGCAGTGCTCTGACAGGGGGCGCTGAGACCCAGTACTTC; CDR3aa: CSALTGGAETQYF
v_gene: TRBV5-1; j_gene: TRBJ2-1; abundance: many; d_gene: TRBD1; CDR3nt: TGCGCCAGCAGCTTGCCGAGGACAGGGGAAAGCTCCTACAATGAGCAGTTCTTC; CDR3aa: CASSLPRTGESSYNEQFF
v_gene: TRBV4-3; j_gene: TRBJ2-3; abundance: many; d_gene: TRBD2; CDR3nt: TGCGCCAGCAGCCAAGGGGCTAGCGGGTTTAGCACAGATACGCAGTATTTT; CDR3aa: CASSQGASGFSTDTQYF
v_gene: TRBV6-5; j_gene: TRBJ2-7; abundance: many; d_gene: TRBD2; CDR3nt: TGTGCCAGCAGACATCGTAGCGGGGGCCGCTACGAGCAGTACTTC; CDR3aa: CASRHRSGGRYEQYF
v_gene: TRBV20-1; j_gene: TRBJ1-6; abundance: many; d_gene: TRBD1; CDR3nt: TGCAGTGCAACCCGGACAGGGGGAAGTAATTCACCCCTCCACTTT; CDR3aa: CSATRTGGSNSPLHF
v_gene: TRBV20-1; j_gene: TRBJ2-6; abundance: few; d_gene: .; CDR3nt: TGCAGTGCCCTGGACTGGAGCTCTGGGGCCAACGTCCTGACTTTC; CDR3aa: CSALDWSSGANVLTF
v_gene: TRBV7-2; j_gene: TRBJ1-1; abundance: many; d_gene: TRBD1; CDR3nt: TGTGCCAGCAGTCAATACAGGGGGTGGGCTTTCTTT; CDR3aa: CASSQYRGWAFF
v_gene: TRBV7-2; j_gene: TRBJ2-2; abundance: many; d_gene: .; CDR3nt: TGTGCCAGCAGCCCAGCGCCCTCCGGGGAGCTGTTTTTT; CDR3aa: CASSPAPSGELFF
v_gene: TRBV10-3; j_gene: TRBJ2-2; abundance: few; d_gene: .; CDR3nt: TGTGCCATCAGTGACTTCCCCAGTGAGGAGCTGTTTTTT; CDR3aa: CAISDFPSEELFF
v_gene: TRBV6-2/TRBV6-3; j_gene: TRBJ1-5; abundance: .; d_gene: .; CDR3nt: TGTGCCAGCAGTTACCCTACCGCCGAGGCCCGGTCACAGCCCCAGCATTTT; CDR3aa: CASSYPTAEARSQPQHF
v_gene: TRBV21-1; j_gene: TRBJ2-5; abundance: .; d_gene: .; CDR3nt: TGTGCCAGCAGGATACCTAGCGGGGGTCTACAAGAGACCCAGTACTTC; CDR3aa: CASRIPSGGLQETQYF
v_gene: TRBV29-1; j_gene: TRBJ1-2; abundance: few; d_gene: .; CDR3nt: TGCAGCGCGACAGCTAGATTGGGGGTCGGCTACACCTTC; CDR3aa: CSATARLGVGYTF
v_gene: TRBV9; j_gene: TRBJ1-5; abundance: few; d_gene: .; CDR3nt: TGTGCCAGCAGCTCGGGGGAACATCCCGATCAGCCCCAGCATTTT; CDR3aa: CASSSGEHPDQPQHF
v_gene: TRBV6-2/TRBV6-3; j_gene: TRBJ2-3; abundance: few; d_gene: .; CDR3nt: TGTGCCAGCAGTTACGTCCCCACAGATACGCAGTATTTT; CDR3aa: CASSYVPTDTQYF
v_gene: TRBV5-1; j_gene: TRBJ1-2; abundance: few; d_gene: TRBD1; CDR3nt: TGCGCCAGCAGCTTGGACCGGGACAGGGTTTTAGGCTACACCTTC; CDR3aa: CASSLDRDRVLGYTF
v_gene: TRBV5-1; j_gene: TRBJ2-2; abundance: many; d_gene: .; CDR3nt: TGCGCCAGCAGCCCCTCCGTCGGGGTATTGGCCGGGGAGCTGTTTTTT; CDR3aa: CASSPSVGVLAGELFF
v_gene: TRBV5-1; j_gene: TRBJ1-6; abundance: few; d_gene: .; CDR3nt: TGCGCCAGCAGCTTGGCCGGTGGGGCAGGGCGGCCACCCCTCCACTTT; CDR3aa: CASSLAGGAGRPPLHF
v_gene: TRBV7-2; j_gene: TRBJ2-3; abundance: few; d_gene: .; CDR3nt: TGTGCCAGCAGCCCGAACTGGGGCACAGATACGCAGTATTTT; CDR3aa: CASSPNWGTDTQYF
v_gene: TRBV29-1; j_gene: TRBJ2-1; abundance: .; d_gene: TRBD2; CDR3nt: TGCAGCGCTGATGGGACTAGCGGGGCCCCCCACAATGAGCAGTTCTTC; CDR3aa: CSADGTSGAPHNEQFF
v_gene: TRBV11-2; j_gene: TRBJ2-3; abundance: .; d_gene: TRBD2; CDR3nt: TGTGCCAGCAGCGCCGGGACTAGCGGAACTAGCACAGATACGCAGTATTTT; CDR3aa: CASSAGTSGTSTDTQYF
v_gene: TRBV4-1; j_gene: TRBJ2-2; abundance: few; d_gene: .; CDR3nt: TGCGCCAGCAGCCAATCCGGACAGAACACCGGGGAGCTGTTTTTT; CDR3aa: CASSQSGQNTGELFF
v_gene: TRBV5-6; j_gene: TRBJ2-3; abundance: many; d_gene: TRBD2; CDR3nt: TGTGCCAGCAGCTCCGAAACAGTATGGCGGCGGGGGGGCCTCGTATCAAATACGCAGTATTTT; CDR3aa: CASSSETVWRRGGLVSNTQYF
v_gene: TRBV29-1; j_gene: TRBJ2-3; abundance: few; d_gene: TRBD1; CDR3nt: TGCAGCGGATCGGACAGGGGTGATACAGATACGCAGTATTTT; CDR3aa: CSGSDRGDTDTQYF
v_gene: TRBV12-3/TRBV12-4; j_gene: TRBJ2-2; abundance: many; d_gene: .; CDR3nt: TGTGCCAGCAGTTTACATCCCACCGGACTTAACACCGGGGAGCTGTTTTTT; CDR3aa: CASSLHPTGLNTGELFF
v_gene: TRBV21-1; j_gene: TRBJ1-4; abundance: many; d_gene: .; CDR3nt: TGTGCCAGCAGTATGGTCCGGGACAGGACTAATGAAAAACTGTTTTTT; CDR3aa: CASSMVRDRTNEKLFF
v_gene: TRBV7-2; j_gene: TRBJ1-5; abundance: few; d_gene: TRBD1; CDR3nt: TGTGCCAGCAGCGACCACAGGGGGGAACAGCCCCAGCATTTT; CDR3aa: CASSDHRGEQPQHF
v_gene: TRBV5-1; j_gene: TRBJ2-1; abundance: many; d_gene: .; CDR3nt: TGCGCCAGCAGCCCAAACAGGGAGCAGTTCTTC; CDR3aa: CASSPNREQFF
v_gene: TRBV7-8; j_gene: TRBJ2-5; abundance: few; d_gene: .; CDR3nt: TGTGCCAGCAGCCTAGACACAACCCTTCGAGAGACCCAGTACTTC; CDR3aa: CASSLDTTLRETQYF
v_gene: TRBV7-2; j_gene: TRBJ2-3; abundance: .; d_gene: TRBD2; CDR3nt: TGTGCCAGCAGCCGGGGGGGATCTAGCACAGATACGCAGTATTTT; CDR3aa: CASSRGGSSTDTQYF
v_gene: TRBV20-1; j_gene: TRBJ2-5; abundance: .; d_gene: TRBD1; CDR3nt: TGCAGTGCTAGGGGGACAGTTCAAGAGACCCAGTACTTC; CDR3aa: CSARGTVQETQYF
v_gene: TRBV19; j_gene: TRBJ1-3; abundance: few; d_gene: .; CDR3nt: TGTGCCAGTAGTCTCATCGTCACCGCGGGAAACACCATATATTTT; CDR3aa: CASSLIVTAGNTIYF
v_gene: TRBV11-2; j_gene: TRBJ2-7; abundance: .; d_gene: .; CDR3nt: TGTGCCAGCAGCTTAACGGGCCCCCACTCCTACGAGCAGTACTTC; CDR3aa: CASSLTGPHSYEQYF
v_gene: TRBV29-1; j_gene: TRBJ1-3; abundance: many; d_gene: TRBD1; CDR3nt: TGCAGCGTGCGGGGGACAGGGGAAAACACCATATATTTT; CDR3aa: CSVRGTGENTIYF
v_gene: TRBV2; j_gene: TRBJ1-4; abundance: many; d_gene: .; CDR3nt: TGTGCCAGCGGGGCTAATGAAAAACTGTTTTTT; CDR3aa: CASGANEKLFF
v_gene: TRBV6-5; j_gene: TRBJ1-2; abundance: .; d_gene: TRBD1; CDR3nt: TGTGCCAGCAGTACCCTCGAAGGGGGCCCCTATGGCTACACCTTC; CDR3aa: CASSTLEGGPYGYTF
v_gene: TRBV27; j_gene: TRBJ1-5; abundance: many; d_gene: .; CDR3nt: TGTGCCAGCAGTCCCTTGACAGGTCGTTTGAGCAATCAGCCCCAGCATTTT; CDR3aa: CASSPLTGRLSNQPQHF
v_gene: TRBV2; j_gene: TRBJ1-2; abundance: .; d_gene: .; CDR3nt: TGTGCCAGCAGTTCTCTCGGACCCCGGGATGGCTACACCTTC; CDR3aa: CASSSLGPRDGYTF
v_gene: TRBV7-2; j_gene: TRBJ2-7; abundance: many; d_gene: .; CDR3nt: TGTGCCAGCAGCGAGGGACCTCACGCCCGCGAGCAGTACTTC; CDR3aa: CASSEGPHAREQYF
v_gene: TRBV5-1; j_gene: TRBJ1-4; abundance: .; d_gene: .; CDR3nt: TGCGCCAGCAGCTTGGCGCCCCTAGAGGATAATGAAAAACTGTTTTTT; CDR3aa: CASSLAPLEDNEKLFF
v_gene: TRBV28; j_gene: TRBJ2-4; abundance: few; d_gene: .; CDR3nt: TGTGCCAGCAGAACTACCGGGGCCAAAAACATTCAGTACTTC; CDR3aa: CASRTTGAKNIQYF
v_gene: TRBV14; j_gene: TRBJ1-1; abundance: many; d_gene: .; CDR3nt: TGTGCCAGCAGCCGAAATCAGGGGAACACTGAAGCTTTCTTT; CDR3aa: CASSRNQGNTEAFF
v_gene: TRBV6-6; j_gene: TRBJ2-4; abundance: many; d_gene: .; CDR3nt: TGTGCCAGCACCTACACAGGCGGCAAAAACATTCAGTACTTC; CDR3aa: CASTYTGGKNIQYF
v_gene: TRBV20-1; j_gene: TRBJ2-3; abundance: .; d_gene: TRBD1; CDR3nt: TGCAGTGCTAGAGACGACAGGGGGTTCACAGATACGCAGTATTTT; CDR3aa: CSARDDRGFTDTQYF
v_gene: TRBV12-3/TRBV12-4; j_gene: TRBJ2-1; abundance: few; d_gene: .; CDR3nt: TGTGCCAGCAGTTTAGCGTTGGCAGGGTGGGCCTACAATGAGCAGTTCTTC; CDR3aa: CASSLALAGWAYNEQFF
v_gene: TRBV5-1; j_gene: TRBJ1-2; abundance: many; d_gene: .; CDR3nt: TGCGCCAGCAGCCCAAGGGAGCCCCAGGATGGCTACACCTTC; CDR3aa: CASSPREPQDGYTF
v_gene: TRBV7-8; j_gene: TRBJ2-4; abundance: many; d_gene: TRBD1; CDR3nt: TGTGCCAGCAGCAGACAGGGGGATACAAACATTCAGTACTTC; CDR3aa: CASSRQGDTNIQYF
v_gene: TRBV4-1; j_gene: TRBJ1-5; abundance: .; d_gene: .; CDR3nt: TGCGCCAGCAGCCAAGATGGGGCCGGCAATCAGCCCCAGCATTTT; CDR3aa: CASSQDGAGNQPQHF
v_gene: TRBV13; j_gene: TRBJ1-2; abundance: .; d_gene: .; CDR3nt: TGTGCCAGCAGTCACGACCAGGTTCTTGGCTATGGCTACACCTTC; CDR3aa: CASSHDQVLGYGYTF
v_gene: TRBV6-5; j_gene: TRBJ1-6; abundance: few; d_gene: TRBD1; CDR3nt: TGTGCCAGCAGTTACTCCCCGTACAGGGGGTTGCTCGCCTATAATTCACCCCTCCACTTT; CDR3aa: CASSYSPYRGLLAYNSPLHF
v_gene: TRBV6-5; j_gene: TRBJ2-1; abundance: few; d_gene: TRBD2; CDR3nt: TGTGCCAGCAGTTCTACCCTGACTAGCGGGGGATACAATGAGCAGTTCTTC; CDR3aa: CASSSTLTSGGYNEQFF
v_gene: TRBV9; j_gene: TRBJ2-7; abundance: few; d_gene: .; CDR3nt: TGTGCCAGCAGCGGGCTCACAGGGGGAGGGTCCTACGAGCAGTACTTC; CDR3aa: CASSGLTGGGSYEQYF